This TCR beta chain was sequenced for a study of cytomegalovirus exposure and HLA in healthy donors. Study information: Previous work identified 95 million to 140 million unique TCR beta sequences from roughly 180 million T cells. Whole-study findings and limits: A later analysis linked a missense variant in DCLRE1C to the trimming of TCR beta V and J genes. Available immune exposure information covered CMV serostatus only. 87-base-pair reads could not separate some V segments, including TRBV6-2 and TRBV6-3.

As to this clone: Its specificity is not known.

CDR3 length equals 14 residues. V was pared by 0 bases and J by 0 bases, with 5 bases between. The germline CDR1 and CDR2 sequences are LNHDA and SQIVND (reference sequence). In the PCR, 60 Vbeta and 13 Jbeta primers were used. Using immunoSEQ multiplex PCR, the repertoire was profiled, and TCRdb retains in-frame clones only, with some absent. Its listing shows roughly 60,000 clones. Sequencing was performed on PBMCs. V is TRBV19 and J is TRBJ1-1; D not resolved. The origin of this receptor is a young woman in good health and CMV-seronegative. CDR3 protein: CASSIDPLNTEAFF. The CDR3 DNA is TGTGCCAGTAGTATAGATCCGTTGAACACTGAAGCTTTCTTT.